Listed below are T cell receptor beta chains from one sample, sequenced in a study of T cells in Graves' hyperthyroidism and ophthalmopathy. TCRdb processed the multiplex PCR reads anew with MiXCR; each CDR3 protein has one entry. The table has roughly 710,000 distinct CDR3 sequences, approximately 36% seen once. Sequenced sample: blood. These receptors came from a woman in her 40s with Graves' hyperthyroidism. Each CDR3 is given with its conserved first and last residue. A D gene is named only where the DNA matches it firmly. The size field is filled for only some rows; it gives once, few, many or a size class.

clone size: NA; J gene: TRBJ2-5; V gene: TRBV7-9; D gene: NA; CDR3 protein: CASSRFGSSAPLQETQYF; CDR3 DNA: TGTGCCAGCAGCCGGTTCGGTTCGAGCGCTCCACTGCAAGAGACCCAGTACTTC
clone size: many; J gene: TRBJ2-2; V gene: TRBV2; D gene: TRBD2; CDR3 protein: CASRGGLAGESGELFF; CDR3 DNA: TGTGCCAGCAGGGGGGGGCTAGCGGGAGAGTCCGGGGAGCTGTTTTTT
clone size: NA; J gene: TRBJ1-2; V gene: TRBV28; D gene: TRBD1; CDR3 protein: CASSLPGTGSPGYTF; CDR3 DNA: TGTGCCAGCAGTCTACCTGGGACAGGGAGCCCCGGCTACACCTTC
clone size: NA; J gene: TRBJ2-1; V gene: TRBV9; D gene: NA; CDR3 protein: CASSASGTDYNEQFF; CDR3 DNA: TGTGCCAGCAGCGCCTCCGGGACGGACTACAATGAGCAGTTCTTC
clone size: NA; J gene: TRBJ2-1; V gene: TRBV7-9; D gene: TRBD1; CDR3 protein: CASSSPGTVYNEQFF; CDR3 DNA: TGTGCCAGCAGCTCCCCCGGGACAGTCTACAATGAGCAGTTCTTC
clone size: many; J gene: TRBJ1-6; V gene: TRBV12-3/TRBV12-4; D gene: NA; CDR3 protein: CASTEGNSPLHF; CDR3 DNA: TGTGCCAGCACCGAAGGAAATTCACCCCTCCACTTT
clone size: NA; J gene: TRBJ1-3; V gene: TRBV10-3; D gene: NA; CDR3 protein: CATDEERNTIYF; CDR3 DNA: TGTGCCACAGACGAGGAGCGGAACACCATATATTTT
clone size: NA; J gene: TRBJ2-3; V gene: TRBV7-2; D gene: NA; CDR3 protein: CASSTTRNTDTQYF; CDR3 DNA: TGTGCCAGCAGCACGACTAGGAACACAGATACGCAGTATTTT
clone size: NA; J gene: TRBJ1-2; V gene: TRBV7-2; D gene: NA; CDR3 protein: CASSQLTGGLTGYTF; CDR3 DNA: TGCGCCAGCAGCCAACTTACCGGGGGTCTAACTGGCTACACCTTC
clone size: many; J gene: TRBJ1-5; V gene: TRBV15; D gene: TRBD1; CDR3 protein: CATSRGTGSVQPQHF; CDR3 DNA: TGTGCCACCAGCAGAGGGACAGGGTCAGTTCAGCCCCAGCATTTT
clone size: NA; J gene: TRBJ1-1; V gene: TRBV2; D gene: NA; CDR3 protein: CASRVGGDTEAFF; CDR3 DNA: TGTGCCAGCAGGGTCGGCGGGGACACTGAAGCTTTCTTT
clone size: NA; J gene: TRBJ1-1; V gene: TRBV19; D gene: NA; CDR3 protein: CASSTLYRVVGTEAFF; CDR3 DNA: TGTGCCAGTAGTACCTTATACAGGGTAGTGGGGACTGAAGCTTTCTTT
clone size: NA; J gene: TRBJ1-4; V gene: TRBV20-1; D gene: NA; CDR3 protein: CSAATNEELFF; CDR3 DNA: TGCAGTGCAGCAACTAATGAAGAACTGTTTTTT
clone size: many; J gene: TRBJ1-2; V gene: TRBV29-1; D gene: NA; CDR3 protein: CSVGVGYGYTF; CDR3 DNA: TGCAGCGTTGGGGTGGGTTATGGCTACACCTTC
clone size: few; J gene: TRBJ1-2; V gene: TRBV7-9; D gene: NA; CDR3 protein: CASSPSGGLNHGYTF; CDR3 DNA: TGTGCCAGCAGCCCGTCGGGGGGGCTCAACCATGGCTACACCTTC
clone size: NA; J gene: TRBJ1-6; V gene: TRBV6-1; D gene: NA; CDR3 protein: CASSDRGVESPLHF; CDR3 DNA: TGTGCCAGCAGCGACCGTGGGGTTGAATCACCCCTCCACTTT
clone size: few; J gene: TRBJ1-1; V gene: TRBV11-2; D gene: NA; CDR3 protein: CASSPGDRVTEAFF; CDR3 DNA: TGTGCCAGCAGCCCAGGGGACCGGGTCACTGAAGCTTTCTTT
clone size: NA; J gene: TRBJ2-5; V gene: TRBV7-9; D gene: TRBD2; CDR3 protein: CASSLRAGLSQETQYF; CDR3 DNA: TGTGCCAGCAGTTTAAGGGCGGGACTATCCCAAGAGACCCAGTACTTC
clone size: NA; J gene: TRBJ1-5; V gene: TRBV10-3; D gene: NA; CDR3 protein: CAISEAVSGGLSNQPQHF; CDR3 DNA: TGTGCCATCAGTGAGGCCGTCTCTGGGGGGCTTAGCAATCAGCCCCAGCATTTT
clone size: NA; J gene: TRBJ2-1; V gene: TRBV7-9; D gene: TRBD1; CDR3 protein: CASSPRDRARDEQFF; CDR3 DNA: TGTGCCAGCAGCCCCCGGGACAGGGCTAGGGATGAGCAGTTCTTC
clone size: NA; J gene: TRBJ1-2; V gene: TRBV11-2; D gene: TRBD1; CDR3 protein: CASSPDRGAYGYTF; CDR3 DNA: TGTGCCAGCAGCCCGGACAGGGGAGCCTATGGCTACACCTTC
clone size: once; J gene: TRBJ1-2; V gene: TRBV25-1; D gene: NA; CDR3 protein: CTRDNYGYTF; CDR3 DNA: TGTACCAGGGATAACTATGGCTACACCTTC
clone size: NA; J gene: TRBJ2-2; V gene: TRBV20-1; D gene: NA; CDR3 protein: CSASILNTGELFF; CDR3 DNA: TGCAGTGCTAGTATTTTAAACACCGGGGAGCTGTTTTTT
clone size: few; J gene: TRBJ2-5; V gene: TRBV20-1; D gene: TRBD2; CDR3 protein: CSADLGLAGAQETQYF; CDR3 DNA: TGCAGTGCTGACCTAGGACTAGCGGGCGCTCAAGAGACCCAGTACTTC